This passage covers 14 T cell receptor beta chains from one sample sequenced in a study of T cell repertoires in cytomegalovirus infection. MiXCR was run by TCRdb on the reads, yielding one entry per CDR3 protein. The table has 200,000 to 250,000 distinct CDR3 sequences, roughly 6.5% seen once. The sample consisted of PBMCs. These receptors came from a human donor in good health (CMV status not recorded). Some clones in this sample may be carry-over from other donors' samples.

In this sample, this clonotype turned up many times. The chain joins TRBV7-9 to TRBJ1-2, with D tentatively TRBD1 (6 bases). V was clipped by 1 base and J by 6 bases, with 12 bases between them. The CDR3 runs to 14 residues. CDR1 SEHNR and CDR2 FQNEAQ come from the germline V gene (reference sequence). The CDR3 sequence: CASSLVQGMNGYTF. CDR3 coding DNA: TGTGCCAGCAGCTTAGTGCAGGGGATGAATGGCTACACCTTC.

This clonotype was recorded many times. The CDR3 loop reads CSFQGVGTDTQYF. The CDR3 coding sequence is TGCAGCTTCCAGGGGGTGGGCACAGATACGCAGTATTTT. This sequence joins TRBV29-1 and TRBJ2-3; 7 nucleotides line up with TRBD1. After removal of 8 bases from V and 1 base from J, the junction contained 6 bases not matched to a gene. This CDR3 is built from 13 residues. The V gene's germline CDR1 is SQVTM and CDR2 ANQGSEA.

The table lists this clonotype with many counts. The CDR3 sequence: CASSENQGFNGYTF. CDR3 DNA sequence: TGTGCCAGCAGTGAGAACCAGGGATTTAACGGCTACACCTTC. The V and J genes are TRBV6-1 and TRBJ1-2, with D possibly matching TRBD1 (5 bases). CDR1 MNHNS and CDR2 SASEGT come from the germline V gene. This CDR3 comprises 14 residues. With 3 bases removed from V and 8 bases from J, the gap between germline ends came to 16 bases.

This clonotype appeared many times. V is TRBV5-5 and J is TRBJ2-6; 12 bases align to TRBD1. With 4 bases clipped from V and 1 base from J, the junction kept 6 bases outside the gene matches. The CDR3 is made up of 18 amino acids. In germline, CDR1 is SGHKS, CDR2 YYEKEE (reference sequence). In DNA form, the CDR3 reads TGTGCCAGCAGCCCCTCGGGACAGGGGGCGTCTGGGGCCAACGTCCTGACTTTC. It codes for CASSPSGQGASGANVLTF.

The table lists this clonotype with many counts. The chain couples TRBV2 to TRBJ2-3; 9 bases align to TRBD2. After removal of 7 bases from V and 3 bases from J, the junction contained 8 bases not matched to a gene. The CDR3 covers 15 residues. In germline, CDR1 is SNHLY, CDR2 FYNNEI. The CDR3 reads CASTRAGGGTDTQYF. Written as DNA, the CDR3 is TGTGCCAGCACCAGAGCGGGGGGCGGGACAGATACGCAGTATTTT.

This clonotype was seen at least ten times. V and J are TRBV29-1 and TRBJ2-1; no firm D call. CDR3 size: 12 residues. Trimming took 5 bases from V and 4 from J, leaving 9 bases between them. Germline CDR1 reads SQVTM; CDR2 reads ANQGSEA. This CDR3 is CSVSQGYNEQFF. In DNA, the CDR3 is TGCAGCGTTTCTCAAGGTTACAATGAGCAGTTCTTC.

This clonotype was detected many times. The chain recombines TRBV20-1 with TRBJ2-1; TRBD2 aligns across 10 bases. The CDR3 sequence is 14 residues long. Germline lookup yields CDR1 DFQATT and CDR2 SNEGSKA (reference sequence). Losses at the gene ends were 7 bases for V and 6 bases for J; bases not matched to a gene: 9. The CDR3 DNA reads TGCAGTGTTCCACAACTAGCGGGGTCCAATGAGCAGTTCTTC. Protein: CSVPQLAGSNEQFF.

This clonotype has ten or more counts. The rearrangement joins TRBV18 to TRBJ1-5; D ambiguous. Germline CDR1 is KGHSH and CDR2 is LQKENI. The CDR3 totals 14 residues. Trimming stripped 3 bases from V and 0 bases from J, with 6 bases between. The CDR3: CASSPDYSNQPQHF. Here the CDR3 DNA reads TGTGCCAGCTCACCCGACTATAGCAATCAGCCCCAGCATTTT.

To note about this clonotype: Given a much more abundant clone one base away, this may be a read error. This chain joins TRBV9 and TRBJ2-1; TRBD2 agrees at 7 bases. Germline CDR1 and CDR2: SGDLS and YYNGEE. The CDR3 spans 15 residues. CDR3 region: CASSVGDYDYNEQIF. The CDR3 DNA follows: TGTGCCAGCAGCGTAGGGGACTACGACTACAATGAGCAGATCTTC. Combining the CDR3 with reference TRBV9 and TRBJ2-1 gives the whole variable domain DSGVTQTPKHLITATGQRVTLRCSPRSGDLSVYWYQQSLDQGLQFLIQYYNGEERAKGNILERFSAQQFPDLHSELNLSSLELGDSALYFCASSVGDYDYNEQIFGPGTRLTVL.

There are many counts of this clonotype. CDR3 sequence reads: CASSEGRGSYEQYF. As DNA, the CDR3 is TGCGCCAGCAGTGAGGGCAGGGGGAGCTACGAGCAGTACTTC. The rearrangement joins TRBV10-1 to TRBJ2-7; 7 bases align to TRBD1. V dropped 2 bases and J dropped 3; count of bases not matched to a gene: 4. CDR1 and CDR2 from the germline V gene are WNHNN and SYGVQD (reference sequence). The CDR3 length is 14 residues.

This clonotype was detected many times. The chain employs TRBV7-2 and TRBJ2-5, with a weak D call TRBD2 (6 bases). Trimming took 1 base from V and 5 from J, leaving 11 bases between them. The CDR3 extends over 14 amino acids. The germline CDR1 and CDR2 sequences are SGHTA and FQGNSA. CDR3 sequence: CASSLGLARETQYF. The DNA of the CDR3 is TGTGCCAGCAGCTTAGGCCTAGCGAGGGAGACCCAGTACTTC.

This clonotype was seen repeatedly, ten times or more. The rearrangement uses TRBV20-1 and TRBJ2-5, with D unclear. The germline V and J ends were trimmed by 0 bases and 5 bases, with 10 bases remaining between them. The germline CDR1 and CDR2 sequences are DFQATT and SNEGSKA (reference sequence). This CDR3 has 13 residues. CDR3 nucleotides: TGCAGTGCTAGAGATTTGGGCAAGGAGACCCAGTACTTC. It codes for CSARDLGKETQYF.

At least ten counts were recorded for this clonotype. This chain links TRBV11-2 with TRBJ2-5, with TRBD1 matching 8 bases. The CDR3 sequence is 15 residues long. V shed 4 bases, J shed 4 bases, and the junction held 8 bases outside the gene matches. Germline CDR1 and CDR2: SGHAT and FQNNGV. The CDR3 DNA reads as TGTGCCAGCAGCTCTCTAACAGGGGGAGGAGAGACCCAGTACTTC. This encodes CASSSLTGGGETQYF.

This clonotype was counted at least ten times. The gene calls are TRBV20-1 and TRBJ2-7; TRBD2 aligns across 7 bases. V dropped 6 bases and J dropped 3; count of bases not matched to a gene: 11. The germline V gene encodes CDR1 DFQATT and CDR2 SNEGSKA (reference sequence). CDR3 length: 14 amino acids. The CDR3 loop reads CSASQGGIGYEQYF. CDR3 nucleotides: TGCAGTGCCTCCCAGGGAGGGATAGGCTACGAGCAGTACTTC.